The 28 T cell receptor beta chains below come from one sample, sequenced in a study of Ad26.COV2.S vaccination and SARS-CoV-2 variants. Libraries were prepared by immunoSEQ multiplex PCR; TCRdb keeps only in-frame clonotypes and omits some of them. Of 380,000 or so clones in the sample, about four fifths were seen once. Treatment in this sample: some 20 received Ad26.COV2.S at low or high dose, single or two shots; about 5 received placebo; per-sample allocation not given. After the first vaccine or placebo injection, samples were drawn on day 63. The sequences come from peripheral blood, collected in a trial of Ad26.COV2.S vaccine versus placebo. Source of these receptors: a person aged 18-60 years who received the Ad26.COV2.S COVID-19 vaccine or a placebo.

This clone was seen a handful of times. This chain links TRBV4-2 with TRBJ1-5, with unresolved D. Germline V gene lookup returns CDR1 LGHNA and CDR2 YNFKEQ. The CDR3 contains 16 residues. The V end was cut by 7 bases, the J end by 3 bases, with 19 bases between. CDR3 bases: TGTGCCAGCATCCCAAGATGGGCGGGTTTCAATCAGCCCCAGCATTTT. Its translation: CASIPRWAGFNQPQHF.

The V gene is TRBV5-1, the J gene TRBJ1-5; D unclear. This CDR3 contains 15 residues. The germline V and J ends were trimmed by 1 base and 2 bases, with 10 bases remaining between them. The germline CDR1 and CDR2 sequences are SGHRS and YFSETQ. CDR3 bases: TGCGCCAGCAGCTTGTACGGCGATGGCAATCAGCCCCAGCATTTT. It is translated as CASSLYGDGNQPQHF.

About this clone: The sample contains more than one DNA sequence encoding this CDR3. CDR3 loop: CSASKHTEAFF. CDR3 DNA sequence: TGCAGTGCTAGCAAACACACTGAAGCTTTCTTT. V gene TRBV20-1 combines with J gene TRBJ1-1; D uncertain. CDR1 and CDR2 from the germline V gene are DFQATT and SNEGSKA (reference sequence). The CDR3 contains 11 residues. V dropped 3 bases and J dropped 3 bases, with 5 bases sitting between them.

This chain uses TRBV12-3 or TRBV12-4 with TRBJ2-5; D is ambiguous. V dropped 7 bases and J dropped 4 bases, with 10 bases sitting between them. The CDR3 extends over 12 amino acids. DNA of the CDR3: TGTGCCAGCACCCAATCACGAGAGACCCAGTACTTC. It translates to CASTQSRETQYF.

The J gene is TRBJ2-5, the V gene TRBV5-1; 9 bases align to TRBD2. Losses at the gene ends were 1 base for V and 3 bases for J; bases not matched to a gene: 4. There are 15 residues in the CDR3. Germline V gives CDR1 SGHRS, CDR2 YFSETQ. This CDR3 is CASSLLGGGEETQYF. Written as DNA, the CDR3 is TGCGCCAGCAGCTTGTTAGGCGGGGGGGAAGAGACCCAGTACTTC.

The sample holds one count of this clone. The gene calls are TRBV6-5 and TRBJ2-5; D perhaps matches TRBD1 (5 bases). V was trimmed by 8 bases and J by 3 bases, leaving 10 bases between them. This CDR3 is built from 12 residues. Germline V gives CDR1 MNHEY, CDR2 SVGAGI. CDR3 protein: CASAKGEETQYF. CDR3 DNA sequence: TGTGCCAGCGCGAAAGGGGAAGAGACCCAGTACTTC.

The chain couples TRBV7-3 to TRBJ2-7, with TRBD1 identical over 9 bases. V lost 4 bases and J lost 5; bases outside the gene matches: 9. Per the germline V gene, CDR1 is SGHTA and CDR2 is FQGTGA. The CDR3 sequence is 15 residues long. The CDR3 sequence: CASSSYSTGGHEQYF. CDR3 DNA: TGTGCCAGCAGCTCGTACTCTACAGGGGGCCACGAGCAGTACTTC.

Worth noting for this clone: This CDR3 is also generated by other DNA sequences in the sample. CDR3 nucleotides: TGTGCCAGCAGTTACGGCGGGGGTAACCAGCCCCAGCATTTT. Its protein is CASSYGGGNQPQHF. The chain joins TRBV6-2 or TRBV6-3 to TRBJ1-5; D is perhaps TRBD1 (5 bases). Trimming removed 2 bases at V and 7 bases at J, with 12 bases between. The germline gives CDR1 MNHEY, CDR2 SVGEGT. The CDR3 has 14 residues.

V and J are TRBV11-2 and TRBJ1-1, with a possible D match to TRBD1 (5 bases). Germline V lookup: CDR1 SGHAT, CDR2 FQNNGV. This CDR3 comprises 18 residues. With 4 bases removed from V and 0 bases from J, the gap between germline ends came to 21 bases. The chain's CDR3 is CASSSLGLQLYLNTEAFF. The CDR3 coding sequence is TGTGCCAGCAGCTCTTTGGGACTTCAGTTGTACTTGAACACTGAAGCTTTCTTT.

This clone showed up just once. This chain connects TRBV6-5 to TRBJ1-3; D gene unclear. CDR3 length equals 12 residues. The V and J ends lost 7 bases and 0 bases respectively, with 4 bases between them. Germline V gene sequence: CDR1 MNHEY, CDR2 SVGAGI. This CDR3 reads CASTASGNTIYF. The CDR3, as DNA: TGTGCCAGCACAGCCTCTGGAAACACCATATATTTT.

The chain couples TRBV7-3 to TRBJ2-3; 7 positions match TRBD2. Germline values: CDR1 SGHTA, CDR2 FQGTGA. This CDR3 is 13 amino acids long. V trimming: 0 bases; J trimming: 8 bases; junction bases outside the gene matches: 2. CDR3 DNA sequence: TGTGCCAGCAGCTTAACACCTAGCGGTACGCAGTATTTT. Translated: CASSLTPSGTQYF.

The rearrangement joins TRBV6-6 to TRBJ1-4; TRBD1 is a possible D gene (6 bases). The germline V gene has CDR1 MNHNY and CDR2 SVGAGI (reference sequence). The germline V and J ends were trimmed by 7 bases and 0 bases, with 15 bases remaining between them. The CDR3 has 16 amino acids. This CDR3 is CASKAGARPTNEKLFF. As DNA, the CDR3 is TGTGCCAGCAAAGCGGGGGCCAGGCCAACTAATGAAAAACTGTTTTTT.

The rearrangement uses TRBV12-3 or TRBV12-4 and TRBJ1-5; no definite D call. V was shortened by 3 bases and J by 7 bases, with 10 bases between the two germline ends. The CDR3 loop spans 13 amino acids. The CDR3 DNA reads TGTGCCAGCAGTTTTGACCTTGAACAGCCCCAGCATTTT. Its protein product is CASSFDLEQPQHF.

To note about this clone: Other nucleotide sequences in the sample specify the same CDR3. The rearrangement joins TRBV5-1 to TRBJ2-3; D may be TRBD2 (6 bases). The CDR3 contains 15 residues. Between the trimmed V and J ends, which lost 0 bases and 0 bases, there was a span of 8 bases. CDR1 SGHRS and CDR2 YFSETQ come from the germline V gene. The CDR3 nucleotides are TGCGCCAGCAGCTTGGGGAGGGGAAGCACAGATACGCAGTATTTT. Protein product: CASSLGRGSTDTQYF.

The chain employs TRBV7-9 and TRBJ2-1; no reliable D call. Germline assignment: CDR1 SEHNR and CDR2 FQNEAQ (reference sequence). The CDR3 is made up of 14 amino acids. CDR3 in amino acids: CASTLEMTSNEQFF. The CDR3 nucleotides are TGTGCGTCTACCCTAGAGATGACTTCTAATGAGCAGTTCTTC. The entire variable domain, with the rest obtained from reference TRBV7-9 and TRBJ2-1, is as follows: DTGVSQNPRHKITKRGQNVTFRCDPISEHNRLYWYRQTLGQGPEFLTYFQNEAQLEKSRLLSDRFSAERPKGSFSTLEIQRTEQGDSAMYLCASTLEMTSNEQFFGPGTRLTVL.

The rearrangement links TRBV5-1 to TRBJ2-5, with D unresolved. Per germline, CDR1 SGHRS and CDR2 YFSETQ. There are 16 residues in the CDR3. V shed 0 bases and J shed 2 bases, with 14 bases lying between them. CDR3 protein: CASSLGRQELQETQYF. The CDR3 DNA is TGCGCCAGCAGCTTGGGTCGGCAGGAGCTTCAAGAGACCCAGTACTTC.

This chain connects TRBV2 to TRBJ2-1; 8 positions agree with TRBD2. CDR3 length: 15 amino acids. Germline CDR1 reads SNHLY; CDR2 reads FYNNEI. V shed 6 bases, J shed 9 bases, and the junction held 13 bases outside the gene matches. Here the CDR3 reads CASSVTSGGGGEQFF. CDR3 sequence (DNA): TGTGCCAGCAGCGTAACTAGCGGAGGGGGGGGTGAGCAGTTCTTC.

The chain combines TRBV5-1 with TRBJ1-2, with 7 bases identical to TRBD1. V was pared by 5 bases and J by 4 bases, with 8 bases of the junction left unmatched. Germline lookup yields CDR1 SGHRS and CDR2 YFSETQ. The CDR3 length is 14 residues. Here the CDR3 DNA reads TGCGCCAGCAGGACCGAGACAGGGATCTATGGCTACACCTTC. It specifies CASRTETGIYGYTF.

This clone was counted only a few times. The chain links TRBV11-2 to TRBJ1-2, with TRBD1 matching 7 bases. The CDR3 consists of 13 residues. Germline-derived CDR1 and CDR2 are SGHAT and FQNNGV. V lost 5 bases and J lost 2; bases outside the gene matches: 2. CDR3 sequence (DNA): TGTGCCAGCAGCCAGGGACAGAACTATGGCTACACCTTC. Encoded protein: CASSQGQNYGYTF.

This chain links TRBV7-2 with TRBJ2-7; D remains ambiguous. Germline lookup yields CDR1 SGHTA and CDR2 FQGNSA. The CDR3 is made up of 12 amino acids. Trimming removed 8 bases at V and 0 bases at J, with 8 bases between. The CDR3 sequence is CASGYRSYEQYF. CDR3 bases: TGTGCCAGCGGTTATCGCTCCTACGAGCAGTACTTC.

The chain links TRBV4-1 to TRBJ1-1; D not resolved. The V gene lost 1 base and the J gene lost 5 bases, with 8 bases spanning the gap. This CDR3 is built from 13 residues. Germline V gene data show CDR1 as MGHRA and CDR2 as YSYEKL. The CDR3 DNA is TGCGCCAGCAGCCAAGGGGTGTGGACTGAAGCTTTCTTT. Protein product: CASSQGVWTEAFF.

The chain recombines TRBV19 with TRBJ2-3; 10 bases agree with TRBD2. CDR3 length: 17 amino acids. Per the germline V gene, CDR1 is LNHDA and CDR2 is SQIVND (reference sequence). Trimming cost V 4 bases and J 0 bases; bases outside gene matches: 7. The CDR3 DNA is TGTGCCAGTAGTACCTATAGCGGGGGGACGAGCACAGATACGCAGTATTTT. Translation gives CASSTYSGGTSTDTQYF. Using reference TRBV19 and TRBJ2-3 for the parts outside the CDR3, the full variable domain is DGGITQSPKYLFRKEGQNVTLSCEQNLNHDAMYWYRQDPGQGLRLIYYSQIVNDFQKGDIAEGYSVSREKKESFPLTVTSAQKNPTAFYLCASSTYSGGTSTDTQYFGPGTRLTVL.

The table lists this clone with a count of one. The V and J genes are TRBV27 and TRBJ2-1; no reliable D call. The germline V and J ends were trimmed by 6 bases and 6 bases, with 15 bases remaining between them. The CDR3 is made up of 14 amino acids. Germline loops: CDR1 MNHEY, CDR2 SMNVEV (reference sequence). In nucleotides, the CDR3 is TGTGCCAGCAGGGTGGGAATAAACTTCAATGAGCAGTTCTTC. Its protein is CASRVGINFNEQFF.

The chain joins TRBV6-5 to TRBJ2-7, with TRBD1 matching over 7 bases. From germline, CDR1 is MNHEY and CDR2 SVGAGI. V was clipped by 8 bases and J by 5 bases; unmatched bases: 12. This CDR3 contains 14 residues. DNA of the CDR3: TGTGCCAGCCATGTATCCAATGGGACAGACGAGCAGTACTTC. Encoded protein: CASHVSNGTDEQYF.

The chain joins TRBV6-5 to TRBJ1-5; 11 nucleotides match TRBD1. With V trimmed by 4 bases and J by 4 bases, 6 bases remained unmatched. This CDR3 spans 16 amino acids. Germline lookup yields CDR1 MNHEY and CDR2 SVGAGI. CDR3 in DNA: TGTGCCAGCAGTTCCATGGACAGGGGGCGTAATCAGCCCCAGCATTTT. Residues: CASSSMDRGRNQPQHF.

This clone came up a few times. The chain has TRBV6-5 and TRBJ1-3; D possibly corresponds to TRBD1 (5 bases). This CDR3 is 14 amino acids long. Trimming removed 6 bases at V and 0 bases at J, with 9 bases between. From germline, CDR1 is MNHEY and CDR2 SVGAGI. The CDR3 DNA follows: TGTGCCAGCAGGGGGGACGTCTCTGGAAACACCATATATTTT. Protein: CASRGDVSGNTIYF.

In its sample, this clone was seen once. The chain links TRBV5-1 to TRBJ2-5; D is unclear. Germline CDR1 reads SGHRS; CDR2 reads YFSETQ. The CDR3 is 15 residues long. The ends were cut back, 2 bases at V and 7 bases at J, with 18 bases in the middle. Here the CDR3 DNA reads TGCGCCAGCAGCTTCGTTCCAAAGAGCCAATCGACCCAGTACTTC. Translation: CASSFVPKSQSTQYF.

The chain couples TRBV3-1 (or the pseudogene TRBV3-2) to TRBJ2-1; possibly TRBD2 for D (5 bases). Germline loops: CDR1 LGHDT, CDR2 YNNKEL (reference sequence). The CDR3 extends over 14 amino acids. V dropped 4 bases and J dropped 3 bases, with 10 bases sitting between them. The chain's CDR3 is CASSPNAGYNEQFF. The CDR3 DNA sequence: TGTGCCAGCAGCCCAAATGCGGGCTACAATGAGCAGTTCTTC.